This is a list of T cell receptor beta chains from one sample in a study of blood T cell repertoires in COVID-19. The data were produced by immunoSEQ multiplex PCR, yet TCRdb's version contains in-frame clones alone and is incomplete. The sample includes roughly 220,000 clones, around 80% seen only once; the top ten take about 20%. What was sequenced was peripheral blood. These TCRs come from a man aged 25 to 40 with active or convalescent COVID-19. Each CDR3 is given with its conserved first and last residue. A D gene is named only where the DNA matches it firmly. Part of the rows lack a size; the others show once, few, many or a class for expanded clones.

j_call d_call clone_size v_call cdr3_aa cdr3_nt
TRBJ1-2 - - TRBV30 CAWSVQGGWGYTF TGTGCCTGGAGTGTTCAGGGCGGATGGGGCTACACCTTC
TRBJ2-7 - once TRBV7-8 CASSLSNRLIYEQYF TGTGCCAGCAGCTTATCGAACAGGCTTATTTACGAGCAGTACTTC
TRBJ2-6 - - TRBV7-6 CASSSGAGHSGANVLTF TGTGCCAGCAGCTCCGGGGCGGGGCACTCTGGGGCCAACGTCCTGACTTTC
TRBJ2-7 TRBD1 - TRBV6-2/TRBV6-3 CASSYTGESPYEQYF TGTGCCAGCAGTTACACAGGGGAATCCCCCTACGAGCAGTACTTC
TRBJ1-3 TRBD1 - TRBV9 CASSPKDRQSGNTIYF TGTGCCAGCAGCCCCAAGGACAGGCAGTCTGGAAACACCATATATTTT
TRBJ1-6 - - TRBV6-5 CASRPRTGSSPLHF TGTGCCAGCAGACCCCGAACGGGTTCTTCACCCCTCCACTTT
TRBJ2-7 - - TRBV2 CASRAPGSSPTSGYF TGTGCCAGCAGGGCCCCCGGGAGTTCTCCTACGAGCGGGTACTTC
TRBJ2-1 - - TRBV14 CASSHGDEQFF TGTGCCAGCAGCCACGGGGATGAGCAGTTCTTC
TRBJ2-3 TRBD2 - TRBV5-5 CASTLRAREMTDTQYF TGTGCCAGCACGTTGAGGGCGCGGGAGATGACAGATACGCAGTATTTT
TRBJ1-3 - - TRBV3-1/TRBV3-2 CASSPRMGALSGNTIYF TGTGCCAGCAGCCCCCGTATGGGGGCGCTTTCTGGAAACACCATATATTTT
TRBJ1-2 - - TRBV25-1 CASSVGPYRFYGYTF TGTGCCAGCAGTGTTGGGCCCTACCGCTTCTATGGCTACACCTTC
TRBJ2-7 TRBD1 - TRBV19 CASSPGQGLYEQYF TGTGCCAGTAGTCCCGGACAGGGGCTCTACGAGCAGTACTTC
TRBJ2-7 TRBD2 - TRBV19 CASSIGTSGYEQYF TGTGCCAGTAGTATCGGGACTAGCGGATACGAGCAGTACTTC
TRBJ1-4 TRBD1 - TRBV18 CASSPPGQLNEKLFF TGTGCCAGCTCACCACCGGGACAGCTTAATGAAAAACTGTTTTTT
TRBJ2-2 TRBD2 - TRBV18 CASSTPSGTSGPGTGELFF TGTGCCAGCTCAACCCCCTCCGGGACTAGCGGCCCGGGGACCGGGGAGCTGTTTTTT
TRBJ1-3 - few TRBV9 CASTPSWTRGGNTIYF TGTGCCAGCACCCCGTCCTGGACAAGAGGTGGAAACACCATATATTTT
TRBJ2-1 - - TRBV6-5 CASSYGQRFEQFF TGTGCCAGCAGTTACGGACAAAGGTTTGAGCAGTTCTTC
TRBJ2-1 - few TRBV28 CASSSGKLQFF TGTGCCAGCAGCTCCGGGAAACTGCAGTTCTTC
TRBJ2-2 TRBD2 - TRBV18 CASSPASGRFTGELFF TGTGCCAGCTCACCAGCCAGCGGGAGGTTCACCGGGGAGCTGTTTTTT
TRBJ2-6 TRBD1 - TRBV4-1 CASSVSAGTGGRGANVLTF TGCGCCAGCAGCGTCTCGGCCGGGACAGGGGGGCGAGGGGCCAACGTCCTGACTTTC
TRBJ1-4 - - TRBV28 CASSLGTGGEKLFF TGTGCCAGCAGTTTAGGAACAGGCGGCGAAAAACTGTTTTTT
TRBJ2-1 TRBD1 - TRBV7-2 CASSLGQGSYNEQFF TGTGCCAGCAGCTTAGGACAGGGATCCTACAATGAGCAGTTCTTC
TRBJ1-1 - - TRBV9 CASSPLQGTEAFF TGTGCCAGCAGCCCCCTTCAGGGAACGGAAGCTTTCTTT
TRBJ2-1 - - TRBV5-1 CASSWRAGPSYNEQFF TGCGCCAGCAGCTGGCGGGCGGGCCCATCCTACAATGAGCAGTTCTTC
TRBJ1-1 - - TRBV28 CASSTQPNTEAFF TGTGCCAGCAGCACACAGCCTAACACTGAAGCTTTCTTT
TRBJ2-7 TRBD1 few TRBV6-5 CASSTGTGWSYEQYF TGTGCCAGCAGTACCGGGACAGGTTGGAGCTACGAGCAGTACTTC
TRBJ2-1 - - TRBV5-4 CASSLAGTYNEQFF TGTGCCAGCAGCTTGGCCGGGACTTACAATGAGCAGTTCTTC
TRBJ1-1 TRBD1 - TRBV6-2/TRBV6-3 CASSYRGTGGNTEAFF TGTGCCAGCAGTTACCGAGGGACAGGGGGGAACACTGAAGCTTTCTTT
TRBJ1-2 - - TRBV19 CASSSGAAGYTF TGTGCCAGTAGTTCAGGGGCGGCAGGCTACACCTTC
TRBJ2-1 TRBD2 - TRBV20-1 CSASPTGLAGVYNEQFF TGCAGTGCTAGTCCTACGGGCCTAGCGGGGGTTTACAATGAGCAGTTCTTC
TRBJ1-1 - - TRBV2 CASRDRLMNTEAFF TGTGCCAGCAGGGACAGACTAATGAACACTGAAGCTTTCTTT
TRBJ2-1 TRBD2 few TRBV19 CASSIRSGGSYNEQFF TGTGCCAGTAGTATCCGGTCCGGGGGGTCCTACAATGAGCAGTTCTTC
TRBJ2-1 - - TRBV5-6 CASSLVFGPRGQFF TGTGCCAGCAGCTTGGTTTTCGGCCCACGAGGTCAGTTCTTC
TRBJ2-5 - - TRBV6-5 CASSYSTAAAGTQYF TGTGCCAGCAGTTACTCAACGGCGGCGGCGGGGACCCAGTACTTC
TRBJ1-5 - - TRBV6-5 CASTGTGRYQPQHF TGTGCCAGCACGGGAACAGGGCGCTATCAGCCCCAGCATTTT
TRBJ2-5 - - TRBV12-3/TRBV12-4 CASSFDSTETQYF TGTGCCAGCAGTTTCGACAGCACGGAGACCCAGTACTTC
TRBJ1-5 - - TRBV5-6 CASSFGRGRANQPQHF TGTGCCAGCAGCTTTGGTAGGGGCAGGGCCAATCAGCCCCAGCATTTT
TRBJ2-3 - - TRBV28 CAIRDTILGSADTQYF TGTGCCATCCGGGACACCATCCTGGGGTCGGCAGATACGCAGTATTTT
TRBJ1-2 - - TRBV7-8 CASSPLGQSFNYGYTF TGTGCCAGCAGCCCCCTTGGACAGAGCTTTAACTATGGCTACACCTTC
TRBJ1-3 TRBD1 - TRBV7-6 CASSLATGGTIYF TGTGCCAGCAGCTTAGCAACAGGGGGCACCATATATTTT
TRBJ1-1 TRBD1 - TRBV18 CASSKDRGNTEAFF TGTGCCAGCTCAAAGGACAGGGGGAACACTGAAGCTTTCTTT
TRBJ2-7 TRBD1 - TRBV3-1/TRBV3-2 CASSLDRGRILYEQYF TGTGCCAGCAGCCTCGACAGGGGCCGTATCCTATACGAGCAGTACTTC
TRBJ1-2 - - TRBV4-2 CASSQDTTGGSYLGYTF TGTGCCAGCAGCCAAGATACGACGGGGGGTAGCTATTTGGGCTACACCTTC
TRBJ2-2 - few TRBV28 CASSWSTGELFF TGTGCCAGCAGTTGGAGCACCGGGGAGCTGTTTTTT
TRBJ1-1 TRBD1 few TRBV5-1 CASIQGDPGANTEAFF TGCGCCAGCATCCAGGGGGACCCGGGGGCGAACACTGAAGCTTTCTTT
TRBJ2-5 TRBD1 - TRBV7-9 CAIPGQGIETQYF TGTGCCATCCCAGGACAGGGGATAGAGACCCAGTACTTC
TRBJ1-1 - - TRBV29-1 CSAPKGGGRNTEAFF TGCAGCGCCCCCAAGGGGGGGGGCAGGAACACTGAAGCTTTCTTT
TRBJ2-1 - - TRBV3-1/TRBV3-2 CASSQGKQGEFF TGTGCCAGCAGCCAAGGAAAACAGGGAGAGTTCTTC
TRBJ2-2 - - TRBV9 CASSVAAGELFF TGTGCCAGCAGCGTAGCGGCCGGGGAGCTGTTTTTT
TRBJ1-1 - - TRBV2 CASSVQGMGTEAFF TGTGCCAGCAGCGTACAGGGAATGGGCACTGAAGCTTTCTTT
TRBJ2-3 TRBD2 - TRBV5-1 CASSPPGGGDTQYF TGCGCCAGCAGCCCTCCGGGGGGGGGAGATACGCAGTATTTT
TRBJ2-5 - - TRBV5-1 CASSLDNQETQYF TGCGCCAGCAGCTTGGATAACCAAGAGACCCAGTACTTC
TRBJ2-3 TRBD2 - TRBV24-1 CATSTSGSTDTQYF TGTGCCACCAGCACTAGCGGGAGCACAGATACGCAGTATTTT
TRBJ1-1 TRBD1 - TRBV7-9 CASSPGQQSTEAFF TGTGCCAGCAGCCCGGGACAGCAGAGCACTGAAGCTTTCTTT
TRBJ2-7 - - TRBV5-6 CASSISGYEQYF TGTGCCAGCAGCATCAGCGGTTACGAGCAGTACTTC